Detailed here is one T cell receptor beta chain. As yet, its antigen is unknown. This CDR3 comprises 15 residues. Looked up from germline, CDR1 is SGHTA and CDR2 is FQGNSA. V gave up 5 bases and J gave up 3 bases, with 14 bases separating them. This specimen belongs to a study of CD8 T cells in Susac syndrome. Study findings and constraints: The study admitted that it had a relatively small number of individuals in its TCR sequencing and HLA analysis.

The T cells that were sequenced for TCR beta were CD8+ and CD4+ cells from blood. Reverse transcription of roughly 0.45 to 1 ug RNA was carried out with random hexamers. Multiplex immunoSEQ PCR targeted 54 Vbeta and 13 Jbeta TCR beta segments. TCRdb re-called the immunoSEQ multiplex PCR reads through MiXCR, storing one row per CDR3 protein. The table records approximately 160,000 distinct CDR3 sequences, over 85% of them present only once. The TCR comes from a human donor with multiple sclerosis. Sequencing was done on a sample of CD4+ T cells from PBMCs. This chain joins TRBV7-2 and TRBJ2-4; D may be TRBD2 (5 bases). The CDR3 protein is CASSRTDYVKNIQYF. In DNA form, the CDR3 reads TGTGCCAGCAGCCGGACCGACTATGTCAAAAACATTCAGTACTTC.